The source of this T cell receptor beta chain is a study of cytomegalovirus exposure and HLA in healthy donors. Method: immunoSEQ multiplex PCR; TCRdb's copy keeps in-frame clones and lacks some. Among some 140,000 clones listed, 85% to 90% were seen once. The CDR3 spans 14 residues. After removal of 6 bases from V and 1 base from J, the junction contained 3 bases not matched to a gene. Germline loops: CDR1 MNHEY, CDR2 SVGAGI. This TCR derives from a human donor in good health. The sequencing input was PBMCs. The chain links TRBV6-5 to TRBJ1-1; 9 nucleotides match TRBD1. CDR3 bases: TGTGCCAGCAGCCCACAGGGGGCGAACACTGAAGCTTTCTTT. This translates into CASSPQGANTEAFF.